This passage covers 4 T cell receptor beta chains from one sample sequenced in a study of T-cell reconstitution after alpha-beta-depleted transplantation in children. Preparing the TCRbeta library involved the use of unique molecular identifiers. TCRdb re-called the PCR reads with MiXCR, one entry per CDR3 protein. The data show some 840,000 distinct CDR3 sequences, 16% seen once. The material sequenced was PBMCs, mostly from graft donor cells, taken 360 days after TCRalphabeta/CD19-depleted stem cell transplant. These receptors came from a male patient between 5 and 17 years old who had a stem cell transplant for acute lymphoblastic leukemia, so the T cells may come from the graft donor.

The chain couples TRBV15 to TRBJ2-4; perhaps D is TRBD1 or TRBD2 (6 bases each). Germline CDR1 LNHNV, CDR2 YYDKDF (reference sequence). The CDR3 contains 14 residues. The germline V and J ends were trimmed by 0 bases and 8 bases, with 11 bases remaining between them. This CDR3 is CATSRDRGPYIQYF. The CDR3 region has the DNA TGTGCCACCAGCAGAGATCGGGGGCCGTACATTCAGTACTTC.

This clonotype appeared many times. CDR3 amino acids: CASSRTNTGELFF. The CDR3, as DNA: TGTGCCAGCAGCCGTACGAACACCGGGGAGCTGTTTTTT. The chain uses TRBV25-1 and TRBJ2-2; D gene uncertain. The length of the CDR3 is 13 residues. V lost 6 bases and J lost 0, with 5 bases in between. Per the germline V gene, CDR1 is MGHDK and CDR2 is SYGVNS.

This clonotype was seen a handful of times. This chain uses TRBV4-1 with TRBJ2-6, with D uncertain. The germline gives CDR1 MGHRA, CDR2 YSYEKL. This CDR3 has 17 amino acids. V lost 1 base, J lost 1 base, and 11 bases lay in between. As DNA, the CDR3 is TGCGCCAGCAGCCAAGGCCCCAGCCCATCTGGGGCCAACGTCCTGACTTTC. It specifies CASSQGPSPSGANVLTF.

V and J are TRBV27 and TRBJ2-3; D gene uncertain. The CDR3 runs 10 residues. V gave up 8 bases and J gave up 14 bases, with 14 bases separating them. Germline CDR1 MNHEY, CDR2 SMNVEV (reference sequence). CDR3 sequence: CASGWAQRYF. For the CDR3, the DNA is TGTGCCAGCGGTTGGGCGCAGCGGTATTTT.